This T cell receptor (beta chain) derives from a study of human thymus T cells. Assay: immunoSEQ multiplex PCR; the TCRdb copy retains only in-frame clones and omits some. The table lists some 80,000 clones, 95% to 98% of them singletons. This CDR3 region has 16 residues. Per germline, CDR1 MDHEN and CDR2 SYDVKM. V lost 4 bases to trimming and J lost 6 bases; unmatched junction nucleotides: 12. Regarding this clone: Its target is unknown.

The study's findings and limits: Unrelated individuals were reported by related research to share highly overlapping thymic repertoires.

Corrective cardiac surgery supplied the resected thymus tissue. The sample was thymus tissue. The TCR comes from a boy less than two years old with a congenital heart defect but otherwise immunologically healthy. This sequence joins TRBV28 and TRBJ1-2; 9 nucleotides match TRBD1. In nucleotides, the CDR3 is TGTGCCAGCAGTTCCTGCCCAGTACAGGGGGCAGATGGCTACACCTTC. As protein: CASSSCPVQGADGYTF.